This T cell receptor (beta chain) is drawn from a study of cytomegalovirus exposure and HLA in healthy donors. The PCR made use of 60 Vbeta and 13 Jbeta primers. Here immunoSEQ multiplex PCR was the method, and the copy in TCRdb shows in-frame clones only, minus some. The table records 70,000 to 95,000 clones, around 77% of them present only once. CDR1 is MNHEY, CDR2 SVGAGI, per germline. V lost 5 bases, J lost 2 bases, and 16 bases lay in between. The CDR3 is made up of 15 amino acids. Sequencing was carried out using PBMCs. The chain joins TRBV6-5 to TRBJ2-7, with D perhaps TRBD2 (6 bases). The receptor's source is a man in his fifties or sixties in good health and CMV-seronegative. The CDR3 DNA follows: TGTGCCAGCAGTACTCACGGGGGATTAACCTACGAGCAGTACTTC. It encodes CASSTHGGLTYEQYF.